These 5 T cell receptor beta chains came from one sample sequenced in a study of T-cell reconstitution after alpha-beta-depleted transplantation in children. A library of TCRbeta sequences, prepared with unique molecular identifiers, was generated. One entry per CDR3 protein results from TCRdb running MiXCR on the PCR reads. The data contain roughly 500,000 distinct CDR3 sequences, around 19% of them singletons. The starting material was PBMCs from the stem cell graft donor, obtained from the stem cell graft. The receptors stem from a human donor who donated a stem cell graft to a child with acute lymphoblastic leukemia.

This sequence joins TRBV10-3 and TRBJ2-1, with TRBD2 matching over 10 bases. V trimming: 0 bases; J trimming: 8 bases; junction bases outside the gene matches: 7. This CDR3 comprises 16 residues. Germline CDR1 is ENHRY and CDR2 is SYGVKD. The CDR3 region is CAISESEREGQDEQFF. CDR3 nucleotides: TGTGCCATCAGTGAGTCCGAGCGGGAGGGCCAGGATGAGCAGTTCTTC.

The sample holds a few counts of this clonotype. The CDR3 DNA sequence: TGCAGTGCCCCCGACAGGGATGAGACCCAGTACTTC. Translated, it gives CSAPDRDETQYF. J is TRBJ2-5 and V is TRBV20-1, with 7 bases fitting TRBD1. Losses at the gene ends were 6 bases for V and 5 bases for J; bases not matched to a gene: 6. Germline values: CDR1 DFQATT, CDR2 SNEGSKA (reference sequence). This CDR3 is 12 amino acids long.

This clonotype was counted only a few times. The V and J genes are TRBV28 and TRBJ1-4; weak D call: TRBD1 (6 bases). Germline V gene sequence: CDR1 MDHEN, CDR2 SYDVKM. V was cut by 5 bases and J by 7 bases, with 14 bases left in between. The CDR3 is made up of 14 amino acids. Written as DNA, the CDR3 is TGTGCCAGCAGTCGGGGGGGCGAATTTGAAAAACTGTTTTTT. Protein: CASSRGGEFEKLFF.

This clonotype has only a few counts. The chain recombines TRBV4-1 with TRBJ2-3; D is uncertain. V was cut by 3 bases and J by 0 bases, with 10 bases left in between. This CDR3 is 15 amino acids long. From germline, CDR1 is MGHRA and CDR2 YSYEKL. The CDR3 reads CASSHSVLSTDTQYF. DNA of the CDR3: TGCGCCAGCAGCCACAGTGTTCTTAGCACAGATACGCAGTATTTT.

In its sample, this clonotype was seen many times. The chain links TRBV25-1 to TRBJ2-5, with D unclear. Germline loops: CDR1 MGHDK, CDR2 SYGVNS. Trimming pared 4 bases from V and 4 bases from J, leaving 4 bases between. This CDR3 spans 11 amino acids. CDR3 DNA sequence: TGTGCCAGCAGTGCCGGAGAGACCCAGTACTTC. This encodes CASSAGETQYF.